The clone carrying this T cell receptor (beta chain) has at least ten counts. The source of the sample is a study of shared clonotypes between healthy human individuals. Samples underwent the assay at deep level. Profiled with immunoSEQ multiplex PCR; TCRdb holds only in-frame clones, not every one. The table includes about 700,000 clones, approximately 74% detected once. V lost 5 bases and J lost 4, with 9 bases in between. Germline V gene sequence: CDR1 MDHEN, CDR2 SYDVKM. CDR3 size: 12 residues. Specimen: memory CD4+ T cells sorted from blood. The subset is: CD45RA-negative fraction. The chain has TRBV28 and TRBJ2-7; D unclear. The source is a woman aged 25-40 years in good health. The CDR3 coding sequence is TGTGCCAGCAGTAAAGCCCCTTACGAGCAGTACTTC. Protein: CASSKAPYEQYF.